Listed below are T cell receptor beta chains from one sample, sequenced in a study of shared clonotypes between healthy human individuals. TCRdb's table, derived via immunoSEQ multiplex PCR, lists solely in-frame clones and lacks some. The sample contains about 460,000 clones, over 60% of which appear only once. Material: PBMCs. Receptors originate from a woman between 35 and 50 years old in good health. Some clones in this sample may be carry-over from other donors' samples. Both conserved end residues are part of each CDR3. The D gene is left open where the match is weak. A clone size is listed for some rows: how often the clone was seen (once, few, many), or a class if it is expanded.

D gene | clone size | J gene | V gene | CDR3 protein | CDR3 DNA
TRBD2 | - | TRBJ2-7 | TRBV30 | CAWSEGGLTYEQYF | TGTGCCTGGAGTGAGGGAGGGCTCACATACGAGCAGTACTTC
TRBD2 | - | TRBJ2-5 | TRBV5-1 | CASSVLPAGDGETQYF | TGCGCCAGCAGCGTCCTTCCTGCGGGAGACGGAGAGACCCAGTACTTC
- | few | TRBJ2-7 | TRBV10-3 | CAISDSYEQYF | TGTGCCATCAGTGATTCCTACGAGCAGTACTTC
TRBD2 | once | TRBJ2-3 | TRBV2 | CASSRLAGFPDTQYF | TGTGCCAGCAGCAGATTAGCGGGATTCCCAGATACGCAGTATTTT
- | many | TRBJ1-4 | TRBV6-1 | CASSEILPLGRTNEKLFF | TGTGCCAGCAGTGAAATCCTACCCCTCGGACGGACTAATGAAAAACTGTTTTTT
TRBD2 | - | TRBJ2-3 | TRBV7-3 | CASSALGGADTQYF | TGTGCCAGCAGCGCACTTGGGGGGGCAGATACGCAGTATTTT
TRBD1 | - | TRBJ1-1 | TRBV15 | CATSRVRDRDTEAFF | TGTGCCACCAGCAGAGTCCGGGACAGGGACACTGAAGCTTTCTTT
- | - | TRBJ1-1 | TRBV6-5 | CASSRSREAEAFF | TGTGCCAGCAGTAGATCACGTGAGGCTGAAGCTTTCTTT
- | - | TRBJ1-3 | TRBV7-8 | CASSPKEVAIYF | TGTGCCAGCAGCCCTAAGGAGGTGGCCATATATTTT
TRBD1 | many | TRBJ2-3 | TRBV28 | CASGPGQGSDTDTQYF | TGTGCCAGCGGACCGGGACAGGGGAGCGACACAGATACGCAGTATTTT
- | - | TRBJ1-2 | TRBV7-2 | CASSSRGGYGYTF | TGTGCCAGCAGCTCAAGGGGCGGCTATGGCTACACCTTC
TRBD1 | - | TRBJ1-1 | TRBV5-1 | CASSYLGQGRVNTEAFF | TGCGCCAGCAGCTATTTGGGACAGGGTCGGGTGAACACTGAAGCTTTCTTT
TRBD2 | many | TRBJ2-3 | TRBV5-4 | CASSYRLAGVADTQYF | TGTGCCAGCAGCTATCGACTAGCGGGAGTGGCAGATACGCAGTATTTT
- | once | TRBJ2-6 | TRBV13 | CASSPGTGANVLTF | TGTGCCAGCAGCCCCGGGACAGGGGCCAACGTCCTGACTTTC
TRBD1 | - | TRBJ2-7 | TRBV28 | CASSQGTPYEQYF | TGTGCCAGTTCACAGGGGACCCCCTACGAGCAGTACTTC
- | - | TRBJ2-1 | TRBV18 | CASSLYEGHYNEQFF | TGTGCCAGCTCGCTCTACGAGGGACATTACAATGAGCAGTTCTTC
- | few | TRBJ2-7 | TRBV30 | CAWSDGTTIQRYF | TGTGCCTGGAGTGACGGGACAACCATACAGCGGTACTTC
TRBD1 | few | TRBJ1-1 | TRBV4-3 | CASSDGTGGTEAFF | TGCGCCAGCAGCGACGGGACAGGGGGGACTGAAGCTTTCTTT
TRBD2 | - | TRBJ2-7 | TRBV28 | CASSLERDYEQYF | TGTGCCAGCAGTTTGGAGCGGGACTACGAGCAGTACTTC
- | many | TRBJ1-2 | TRBV10-3 | CAISEFSGTDYGYTF | TGTGCCATCAGTGAGTTCTCCGGGACGGACTATGGCTACACCTTC
- | - | TRBJ2-1 | TRBV5-1 | CASCLAGHNEQFF | TGCGCCAGCTGTCTTGCGGGACACAATGAGCAGTTCTTC
TRBD1 | - | TRBJ1-2 | TRBV7-9 | CASSLELRGPRYYGYTF | TGTGCCAGCAGCTTAGAGCTCAGGGGGCCCCGGTACTATGGCTACACCTTC
- | - | TRBJ2-1 | TRBV6-4 | CASSPGDYNEQFF | TGTGCCAGCAGTCCAGGGGACTACAATGAGCAGTTCTTC
- | few | TRBJ1-2 | TRBV9 | CASSVEPNSYGYTF | TGTGCCAGCAGCGTTGAACCGAACTCCTATGGCTACACCTTC